This T cell receptor beta chain is drawn from a study of blood T cell repertoires in COVID-19. Study overall: Italy, Spain and the United States were the sources of the convalescent and acute COVID-19 samples. PBMCs, B-cell-depleted T cells, or T cells were the source of the cDNA or gDNA that made up the material.

Seattle patient enrollment occurred during active infection, with longitudinal follow-up thereafter. Germline V gene sequence: CDR1 MNHEY, CDR2 SMNVEV (reference sequence). Trimming cost V 6 bases and J 0 bases; bases outside gene matches: 11. CDR3 length: 19 residues. The authors' processing: It was from reference gene primer amplification that nucleated cell counts were estimated. Libraries were prepared by immunoSEQ multiplex PCR; TCRdb keeps only in-frame clonotypes and omits some of them. V, J and clone size were drawn from that table, and D and trimming were deduced from the DNA. Seen here are around 300,000 clones, 70% to 90% observed once, and the top ten hold 6.3%.

Sequenced material: peripheral blood. V gene TRBV27 combines with J gene TRBJ2-1, with 13 bases matching TRBD2. The sequence came from a woman aged 45-65 years with COVID-19, enrolled during active disease. CDR3 sequence: CASSGLLAGGMSSYNEQFF. CDR3 nucleotide sequence: TGTGCCAGCAGCGGTTTACTAGCGGGAGGGATGAGCTCCTACAATGAGCAGTTCTTC.